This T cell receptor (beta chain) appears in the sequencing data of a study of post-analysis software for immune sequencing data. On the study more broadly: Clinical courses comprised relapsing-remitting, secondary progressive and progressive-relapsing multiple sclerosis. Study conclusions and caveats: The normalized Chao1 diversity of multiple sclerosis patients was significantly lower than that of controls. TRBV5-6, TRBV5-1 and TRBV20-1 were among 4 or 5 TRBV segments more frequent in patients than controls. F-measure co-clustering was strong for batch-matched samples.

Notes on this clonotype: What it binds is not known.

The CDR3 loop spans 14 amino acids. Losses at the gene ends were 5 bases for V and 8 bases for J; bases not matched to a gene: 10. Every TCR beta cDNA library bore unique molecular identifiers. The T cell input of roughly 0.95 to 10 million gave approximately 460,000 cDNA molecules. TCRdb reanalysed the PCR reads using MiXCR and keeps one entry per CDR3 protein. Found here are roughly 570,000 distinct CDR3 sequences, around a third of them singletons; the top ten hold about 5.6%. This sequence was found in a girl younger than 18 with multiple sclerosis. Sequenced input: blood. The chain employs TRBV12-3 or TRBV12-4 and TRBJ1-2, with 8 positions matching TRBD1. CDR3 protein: CASSSDRGAIGYTF. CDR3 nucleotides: TGTGCCAGCAGTAGCGACAGGGGCGCCATCGGCTACACCTTC.